Sequencing of this T cell receptor (beta chain) was carried out in a study of shared clonotypes between healthy human individuals. The study drew all its donors from Caucasian adults living in Nashville, Tennessee. Germline values: CDR1 ENHRY, CDR2 SYGVKD. The CDR3 loop spans 16 amino acids. The trim removed 7 bases at V and 0 bases at J, leaving 7 bases unmatched. Every immunoSEQ plate was one replicate of a subset's evenly spread DNA. Unsorted PBMC DNA sequencing spanned ten immunoSEQ deep assay plates. Per the original data handling: Owing to the provision of junction-only sequences devoid of quality scores by immunoSEQ, filtering differed. Method: immunoSEQ multiplex PCR; TCRdb's copy keeps in-frame clones and lacks some. V and J calls and clone size are given by that table; D and trimming were obtained from the DNA. The sample comprises about 490,000 clones, 76% of which are singletons, and 10% to 15% rests with the top ten.

The sample comprised PBMCs. The V call is TRBV10-3, the J call TRBJ2-2; the match to TRBD2 covers 8 bases. The clonotype was recovered from a middle-aged woman in good health. Some clones in this sample may be carry-over from other donors' samples. CDR3 DNA: TGTGCCATCATGGCTAGCGGGCCTGCGAACACCGGGGAGCTGTTTTTT. Translating gives CAIMASGPANTGELFF.